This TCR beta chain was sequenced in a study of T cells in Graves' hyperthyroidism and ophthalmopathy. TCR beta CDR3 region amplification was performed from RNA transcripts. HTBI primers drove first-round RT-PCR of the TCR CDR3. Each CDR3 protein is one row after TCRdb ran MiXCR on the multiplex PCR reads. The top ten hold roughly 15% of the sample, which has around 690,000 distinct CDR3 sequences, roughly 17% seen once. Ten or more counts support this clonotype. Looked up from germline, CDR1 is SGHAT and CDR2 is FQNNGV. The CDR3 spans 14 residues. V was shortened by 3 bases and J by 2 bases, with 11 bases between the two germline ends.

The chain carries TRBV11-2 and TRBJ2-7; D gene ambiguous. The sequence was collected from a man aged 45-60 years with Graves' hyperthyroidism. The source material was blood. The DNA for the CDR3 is TGTGCCAGCAGCTTTGGCCCATATACCTACGAGCAGTACTTC. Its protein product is CASSFGPYTYEQYF.